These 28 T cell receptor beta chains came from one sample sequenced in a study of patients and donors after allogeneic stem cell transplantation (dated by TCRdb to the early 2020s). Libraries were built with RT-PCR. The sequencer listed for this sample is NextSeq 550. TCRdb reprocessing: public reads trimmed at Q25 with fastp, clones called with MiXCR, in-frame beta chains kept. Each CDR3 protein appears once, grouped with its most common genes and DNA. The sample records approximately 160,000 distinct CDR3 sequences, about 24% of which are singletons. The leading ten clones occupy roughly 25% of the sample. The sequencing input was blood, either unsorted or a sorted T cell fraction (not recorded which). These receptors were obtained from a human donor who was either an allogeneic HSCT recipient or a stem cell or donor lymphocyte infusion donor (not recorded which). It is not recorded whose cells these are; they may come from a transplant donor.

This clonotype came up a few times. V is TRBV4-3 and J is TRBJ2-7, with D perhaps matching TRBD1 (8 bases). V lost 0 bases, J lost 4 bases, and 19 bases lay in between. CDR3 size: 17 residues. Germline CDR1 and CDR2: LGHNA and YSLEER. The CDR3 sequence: CASSQEVPQGGYYEQYF. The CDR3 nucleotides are TGCGCCAGCAGCCAAGAAGTTCCACAGGGGGGGTATTACGAGCAGTACTTC.

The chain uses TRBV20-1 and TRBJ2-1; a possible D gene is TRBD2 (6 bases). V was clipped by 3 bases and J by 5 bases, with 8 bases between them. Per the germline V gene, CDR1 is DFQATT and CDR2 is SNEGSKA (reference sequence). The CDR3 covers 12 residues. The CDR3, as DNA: TGCAGTGCTAGCGGGGGAAACAATGAGCAGTTCTTC. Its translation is CSASGGNNEQFF.

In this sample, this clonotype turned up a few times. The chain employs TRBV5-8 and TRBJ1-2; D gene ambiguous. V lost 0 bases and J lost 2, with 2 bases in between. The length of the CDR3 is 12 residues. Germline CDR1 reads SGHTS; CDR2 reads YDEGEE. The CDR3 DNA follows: TGTGCCAGCAGCTTGGAAAACTATGGCTACACCTTC. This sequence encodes CASSLENYGYTF.

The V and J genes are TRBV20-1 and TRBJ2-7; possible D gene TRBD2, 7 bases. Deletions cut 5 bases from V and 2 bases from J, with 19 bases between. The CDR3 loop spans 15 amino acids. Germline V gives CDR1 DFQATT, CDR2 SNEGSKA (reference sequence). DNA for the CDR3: TGCAGTGCTCAGGCGTTGGGGGGGCCGACCTACGAGCAGTACTTC. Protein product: CSAQALGGPTYEQYF.

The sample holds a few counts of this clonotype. CDR3 amino acids: CASSETGQGTEAFF. CDR3 sequence (DNA): TGTGCCAGCAGTGAAACGGGACAGGGAACTGAAGCTTTCTTT. The rearrangement links TRBV25-1 to TRBJ1-1; 9 bases align to TRBD1. Germline V gene data show CDR1 as MGHDK and CDR2 as SYGVNS. The V segment lost 2 bases and the J segment 5 bases; nucleotides outside the gene matches: 3. This CDR3 has 14 amino acids.

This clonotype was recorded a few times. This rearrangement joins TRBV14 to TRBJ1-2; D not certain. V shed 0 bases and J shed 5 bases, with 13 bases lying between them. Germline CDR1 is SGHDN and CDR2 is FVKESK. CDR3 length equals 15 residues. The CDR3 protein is CASSQDMGLGYGYTF. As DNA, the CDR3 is TGTGCCAGCAGCCAAGACATGGGATTGGGGTATGGCTACACCTTC.

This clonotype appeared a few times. The CDR3 is CASSFGWDEQFF. The CDR3 DNA follows: TGTGCCAGCAGCTTTGGTTGGGATGAGCAGTTCTTC. The chain joins TRBV7-2 to TRBJ2-1; D gene uncertain. Trimming removed 3 bases from V and 8 bases from J, with 8 bases in between. Per germline, CDR1 SGHTA and CDR2 FQGNSA. The CDR3 has 12 amino acids. The variable domain in full, completed from reference TRBV7-2 and TRBJ2-1, reads GAGVSQSPSNKVTEKGKDVELRCDPISGHTALYWYRQSLGQGLEFLIYFQGNSAPDKSGLPSDRFSAERTGGSVSTLTIQRTQQEDSAVYLCASSFGWDEQFFGPGTRLTVL.

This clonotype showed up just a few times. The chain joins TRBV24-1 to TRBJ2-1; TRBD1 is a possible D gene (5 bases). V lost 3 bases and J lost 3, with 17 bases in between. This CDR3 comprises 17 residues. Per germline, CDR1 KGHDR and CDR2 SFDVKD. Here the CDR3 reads CATSDAKSGPLYNEQFF. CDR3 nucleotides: TGTGCCACCAGTGATGCGAAATCAGGGCCACTCTACAATGAGCAGTTCTTC.

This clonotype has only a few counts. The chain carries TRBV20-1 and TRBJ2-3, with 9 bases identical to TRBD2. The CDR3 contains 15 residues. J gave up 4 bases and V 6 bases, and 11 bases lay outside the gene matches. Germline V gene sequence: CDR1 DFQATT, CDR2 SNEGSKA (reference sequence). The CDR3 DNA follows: TGCAGTGCCCAGAGGGTAGCGGGGGCCCCAGATACGCAGTATTTT. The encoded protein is CSAQRVAGAPDTQYF.

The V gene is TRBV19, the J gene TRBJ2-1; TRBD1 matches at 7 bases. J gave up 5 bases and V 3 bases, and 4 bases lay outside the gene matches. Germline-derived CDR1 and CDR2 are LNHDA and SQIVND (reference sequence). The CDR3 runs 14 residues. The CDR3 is CASSIGGQNNEQFF. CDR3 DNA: TGTGCCAGTAGTATTGGGGGACAGAACAATGAGCAGTTCTTC.

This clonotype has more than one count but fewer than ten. CDR3 in amino acids: CASSPGIWKTEAFF. CDR3 nucleotide sequence: TGTGCCAGCAGCCCTGGAATATGGAAAACTGAAGCTTTCTTT. This chain links TRBV6-2 or TRBV6-3 with TRBJ1-1; no definite D call. The V end lost 6 bases, the J end lost 5 bases, and 16 bases lay between the germline ends. Germline loops: CDR1 MNHEY, CDR2 SVGEGT. The CDR3 contains 14 residues.

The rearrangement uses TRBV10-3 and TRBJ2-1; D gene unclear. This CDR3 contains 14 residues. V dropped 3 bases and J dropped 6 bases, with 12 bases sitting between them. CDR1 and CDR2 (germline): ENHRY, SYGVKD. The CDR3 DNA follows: TGTGCCATCAGTGAACGGAGTTGGGGCAATGAGCAGTTCTTC. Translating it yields CAISERSWGNEQFF.

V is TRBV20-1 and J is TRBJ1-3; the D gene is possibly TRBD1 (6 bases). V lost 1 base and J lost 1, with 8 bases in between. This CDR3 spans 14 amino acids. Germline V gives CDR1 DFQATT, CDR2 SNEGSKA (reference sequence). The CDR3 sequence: CSARAQGSGNTIYF. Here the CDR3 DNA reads TGCAGTGCTAGAGCACAGGGATCTGGAAACACCATATATTTT.

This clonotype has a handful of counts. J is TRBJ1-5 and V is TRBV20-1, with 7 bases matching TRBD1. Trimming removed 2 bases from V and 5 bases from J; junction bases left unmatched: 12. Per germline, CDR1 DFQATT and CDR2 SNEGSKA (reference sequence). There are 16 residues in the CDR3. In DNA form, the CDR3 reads TGCAGTGCTAGAAATTCGAGGGGGCTTGAGGATCAGCCCCAGCATTTT. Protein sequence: CSARNSRGLEDQPQHF.

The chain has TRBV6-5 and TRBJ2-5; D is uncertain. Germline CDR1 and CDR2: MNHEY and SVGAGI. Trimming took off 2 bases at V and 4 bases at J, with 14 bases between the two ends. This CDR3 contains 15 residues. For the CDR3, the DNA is TGTGCCAGCAGTTACGTGGACCCGACGGGAGAGACCCAGTACTTC. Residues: CASSYVDPTGETQYF.

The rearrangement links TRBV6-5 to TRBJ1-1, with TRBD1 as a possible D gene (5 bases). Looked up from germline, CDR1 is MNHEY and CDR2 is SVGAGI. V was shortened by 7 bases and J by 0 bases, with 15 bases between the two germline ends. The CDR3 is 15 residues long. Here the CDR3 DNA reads TGTGCCAGCACCCCCCGACAGAACATGAACACTGAAGCTTTCTTT. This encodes CASTPRQNMNTEAFF.

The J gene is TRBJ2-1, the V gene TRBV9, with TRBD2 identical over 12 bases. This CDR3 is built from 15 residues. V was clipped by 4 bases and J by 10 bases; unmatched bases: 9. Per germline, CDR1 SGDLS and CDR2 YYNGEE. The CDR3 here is CASSRTSGNSWEQFF. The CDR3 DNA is TGTGCCAGCAGCCGGACTAGCGGGAACTCATGGGAGCAGTTCTTC. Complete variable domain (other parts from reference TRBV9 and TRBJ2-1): DSGVTQTPKHLITATGQRVTLRCSPRSGDLSVYWYQQSLDQGLQFLIQYYNGEERAKGNILERFSAQQFPDLHSELNLSSLELGDSALYFCASSRTSGNSWEQFFGPGTRLTVL.

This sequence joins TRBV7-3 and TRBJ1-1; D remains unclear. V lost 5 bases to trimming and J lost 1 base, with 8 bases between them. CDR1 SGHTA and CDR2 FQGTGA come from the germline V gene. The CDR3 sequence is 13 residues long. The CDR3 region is CASSPRSNTEAFF. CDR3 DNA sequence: TGTGCCAGCAGCCCACGATCGAACACTGAAGCTTTCTTT.

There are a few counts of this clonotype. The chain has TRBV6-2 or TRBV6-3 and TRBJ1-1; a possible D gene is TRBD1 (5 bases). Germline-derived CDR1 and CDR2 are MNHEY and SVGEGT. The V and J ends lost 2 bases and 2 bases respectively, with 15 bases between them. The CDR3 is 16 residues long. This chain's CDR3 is CASSYGRGSGNTEAFF. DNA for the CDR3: TGTGCCAGCAGTTACGGGCGGGGGAGTGGAAACACTGAAGCTTTCTTT.

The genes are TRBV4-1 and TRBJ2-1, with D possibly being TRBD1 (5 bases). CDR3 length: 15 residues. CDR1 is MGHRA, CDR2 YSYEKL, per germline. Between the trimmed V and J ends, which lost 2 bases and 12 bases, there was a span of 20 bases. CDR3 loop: CASSQIGVSSGVQFF. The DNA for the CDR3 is TGCGCCAGCAGCCAAATAGGGGTATCGTCCGGAGTGCAGTTCTTC.

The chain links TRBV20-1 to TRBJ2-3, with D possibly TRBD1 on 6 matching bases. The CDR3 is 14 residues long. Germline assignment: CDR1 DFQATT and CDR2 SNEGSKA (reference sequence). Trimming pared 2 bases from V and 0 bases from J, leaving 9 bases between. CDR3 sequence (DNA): TGCAGTGCTAGACGGACAGCGAGCACAGATACGCAGTATTTT. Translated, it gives CSARRTASTDTQYF.

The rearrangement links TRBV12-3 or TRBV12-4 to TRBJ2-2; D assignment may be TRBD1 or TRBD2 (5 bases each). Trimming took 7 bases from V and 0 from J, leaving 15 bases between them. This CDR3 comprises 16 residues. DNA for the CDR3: TGTGCCAGCACCTTATGGGACCCCGCGAACACCGGGGAGCTGTTTTTT. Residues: CASTLWDPANTGELFF.

The CDR3 DNA sequence: TGTGCCAGCAGTCAACGCAGGGGGGATGAGACCCAGTACTTC. Its protein product is CASSQRRGDETQYF. The chain has TRBV2 and TRBJ2-5, with D maybe TRBD1 (7 bases). This CDR3 is built from 14 residues. Trimming removed 5 bases at V and 5 bases at J, with 15 bases between. Germline V gene lookup returns CDR1 SNHLY and CDR2 FYNNEI. Using reference TRBV2 and TRBJ2-5 for the parts outside the CDR3, the full variable domain is EPEVTQTPSHQVTQMGQEVILRCVPISNHLYFYWYRQILGQKVEFLVSFYNNEISEKSEIFDDQFSVERPDGSNFTLKIRSTKLEDSAMYFCASSQRRGDETQYFGPGTRLLVL.

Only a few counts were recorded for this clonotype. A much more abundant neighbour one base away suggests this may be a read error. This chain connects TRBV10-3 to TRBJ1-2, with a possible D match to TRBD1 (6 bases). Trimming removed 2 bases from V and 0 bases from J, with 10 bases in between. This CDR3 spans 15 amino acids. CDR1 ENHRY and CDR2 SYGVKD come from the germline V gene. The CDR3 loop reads CAISEEGVANYGYTF. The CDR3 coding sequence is TGTGCCATCAGTGAGGAGGGGGTCGCTAACTATGGCTACACCTTC.

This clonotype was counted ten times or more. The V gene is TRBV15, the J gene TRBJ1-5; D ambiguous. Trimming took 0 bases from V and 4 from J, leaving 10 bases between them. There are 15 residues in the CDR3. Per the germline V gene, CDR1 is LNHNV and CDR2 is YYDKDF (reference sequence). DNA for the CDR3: TGTGCCACCAGCAGAGATATGCACGAGAATCAGCCCCAGCATTTT. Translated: CATSRDMHENQPQHF.

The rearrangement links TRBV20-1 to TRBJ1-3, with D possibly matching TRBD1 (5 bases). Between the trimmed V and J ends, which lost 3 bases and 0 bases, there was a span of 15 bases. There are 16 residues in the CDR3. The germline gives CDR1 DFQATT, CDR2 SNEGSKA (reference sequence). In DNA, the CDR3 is TGCAGTGCTAGCGCTGGGGGACCAAGCTCTGGAAACACCATATATTTT. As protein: CSASAGGPSSGNTIYF.

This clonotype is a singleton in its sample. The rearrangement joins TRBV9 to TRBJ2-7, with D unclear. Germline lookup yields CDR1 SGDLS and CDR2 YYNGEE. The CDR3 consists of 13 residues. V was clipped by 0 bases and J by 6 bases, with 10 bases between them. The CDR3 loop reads CASSVGSSAEQYF. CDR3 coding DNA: TGTGCCAGCAGCGTAGGCAGTTCCGCCGAGCAGTACTTC.

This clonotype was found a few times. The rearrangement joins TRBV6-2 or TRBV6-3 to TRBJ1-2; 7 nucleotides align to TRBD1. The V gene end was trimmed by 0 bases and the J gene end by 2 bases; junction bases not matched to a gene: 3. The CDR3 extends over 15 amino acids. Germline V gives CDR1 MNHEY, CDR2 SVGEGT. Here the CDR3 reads CASSYSGQKNYGYTF. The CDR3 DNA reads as TGTGCCAGCAGTTACTCGGGACAGAAGAACTATGGCTACACCTTC.